This T cell receptor (beta chain) was found in a study of beta chain features in type 1 diabetes. On the study more broadly: Healthy donors resembled patients in age, gender and cell yields.

This CDR3 is built from 12 residues. V shed 3 bases and J 5 bases; nucleotides not matched to a gene: 2. Germline V CDR1 and CDR2: SGHRS, YFSETQ. Of note for this clone: What it binds is not known.

Reverse transcription of all isolated RNA meant that expressed TCRB transcripts were sequenced. This table comes from immunoSEQ multiplex PCR, and its TCRdb copy is limited to in-frame clones, with some not included. This table has 300,000 to 350,000 clones, 7% to 10% appearing once. Study outcomes and limitations: People with Type 1 diabetes carried modestly yet significantly shorter TCRB CDR3s in all four CD4+ subsets. The question of HLA type influencing TCRB rearrangement was one that remained unresolved here.

J is TRBJ2-7 and V is TRBV5-1; TRBD1 aligns across 7 bases. Source material: central memory CD4+ T cells from blood. This receptor was identified in a man younger than 45 with type 1 diabetes. Here the CDR3 DNA reads TGCGCCAGCAGCTCGACAGGGAACGAGCAGTACTTC. Its translation is CASSSTGNEQYF.